What follows is one T cell receptor beta chain and its context. Its antigen is still unknown. This sample was included in a study of T cells in narcolepsy. The overall study: Patients with NT1 or NT2 and healthy control donors were enrolled. Findings of the study overall: HCRT-specific and TRIB2-specific autoreactive clonotypes appeared among same-patient CSF and blood CD4+ clonotypes. Reportedly, autoreactive clonotypes were serially detected in patients' blood but not controls'. Autoreactive clone sequences were missing from some blood memory CD4+ repertoires.

Clones were sequenced by immunoSEQ multiplex PCR, and TCRdb holds only the in-frame ones, with some missing. Here the sample spans approximately 38,000 clones, about 85% being singletons. Germline assignment: CDR1 SGHRS and CDR2 YFSETQ. J lost 8 bases, V lost 0 bases, and 6 bases had no gene match. The CDR3 length is 15 residues. This chain joins TRBV5-1 and TRBJ2-1; 9 bases line up with TRBD2. Source material: CD45RA- memory CD4+ T cells from PBMCs. This receptor was obtained from a human donor with narcolepsy. CDR3 region: CASSLGPSGIDEQFF. CDR3 bases: TGCGCCAGCAGCTTGGGGCCTAGCGGGATCGATGAGCAGTTCTTC.